This TCR beta chain was sequenced in a study of molecular identifiers for immune sequencing clone quantification. Bulk TCR library preparation followed previously described methods with listed TCR primers. TCRdb ran MiXCR on the PCR reads and lists one entry per CDR3 protein. The table lists about 630,000 distinct CDR3 sequences, less than 30% of them singletons. Study conclusions and caveats: Clones that exceeded 20 RNA copies held over 97% of effector molecules, yet under 1% in naive cells. Highly expanded clones may be undercounted when identical TCR molecules share barcodes.

This clonotype was found a few times. Its antigen is not known. Each library that profiled naive CD8 cells came from around 20,000 to 1,000,000 sorted cells with 10%, 30% or 50% RNA. V shed 2 bases, J shed 3 bases, and the junction held 2 bases outside the gene matches. Germline CDR1 reads WNHNN; CDR2 reads SYGVQD (reference sequence). The CDR3 is made up of 15 amino acids. This sequence joins TRBV10-1 and TRBJ2-2; TRBD1 agrees at 8 bases. Input material: naive CD8+ T cells from blood, with Jurkat cell RNA spiked in. Subset given: FACS-sorted CD8+CD4-CCR7+CD45RA+ naive T cells. This clonotype was sampled from a human donor in good health. Some libraries in this study had Jurkat cell RNA spiked in. CDR3: CASSEDRGYTGELFF. In nucleotides, the CDR3 is TGCGCCAGCAGTGAGGACAGGGGTTACACCGGGGAGCTGTTTTTT.